The 2 T cell receptor beta chains reported below all come from one sample, sequenced in a study of PD-L1 blockade in urothelial cancer. Sequencing was performed with immunoSEQ multiplex PCR; in TCRdb, only in-frame clones are kept and a portion is missing. Of about 83,000 clones in the sample, approximately 86% are singletons; the top ten hold about 6%. Sample: PBMCs, taken around atezolizumab (anti-PD-L1) treatment. Receptors originate from a woman aged 70-85 years with urothelial cancer.

This clone has more than one count but fewer than ten. J is TRBJ1-1 and V is TRBV25-1; no firm D call. Germline assignment: CDR1 MGHDK and CDR2 SYGVNS. Trimming took 7 bases from V and 7 from J, leaving 16 bases between them. CDR3 length equals 13 residues. In DNA, the CDR3 is TGTGCCAGCACCCCCCCCGGCGGGTATGAAGCTTTCTTT. Protein: CASTPPGGYEAFF.

This clone was found once. This chain uses TRBV28 with TRBJ1-4, with 10 bases fitting TRBD1. The V gene end was trimmed by 5 bases and the J gene end by 4 bases; junction bases not matched to a gene: 7. The CDR3 sequence is 16 residues long. The V gene's germline CDR1 is MDHEN and CDR2 SYDVKM. CDR3 sequence reads: CASSTRDRGDNEKLFF. The CDR3 DNA sequence: TGTGCCAGCAGTACCCGGGACAGGGGTGATAATGAAAAACTGTTTTTT.